The clone carrying this TCR beta chain was seen just once. Its antigen is currently unknown. The protocol was immunoSEQ multiplex PCR, while the TCRdb copy is restricted to in-frame clones and leaves out a portion. The sample holds about 270,000 clones, roughly 85% seen once. This sample is drawn from a study of cytomegalovirus exposure and HLA in healthy donors. The germline V gene encodes CDR1 GTSNPN and CDR2 SVGIG (reference sequence). The CDR3 extends over 15 amino acids. V was trimmed by 0 bases and J by 8 bases, leaving 14 bases between them. General study points: The classifier reportedly diagnosed cytomegalovirus status with high specificity and sensitivity. Confirmation was obtained in vitro that three CMV-associated chains are specific for CMV antigens.

The gene calls are TRBV30 and TRBJ1-6, with D perhaps matching TRBD1 (6 bases). The clonotype was recovered from a woman aged 18-30 years in good health and CMV-seronegative. Sequencing was performed on PBMCs. The CDR3: CAWSVLGGPDSPLHF. In DNA, the CDR3 is TGTGCCTGGAGTGTACTCGGGGGGCCAGATTCACCCCTCCACTTT.